This note documents a single TCR beta chain sequence. The data were taken from a study of blood T cell repertoires in COVID-19. This CDR3 region has 13 residues. V lost 4 bases and J lost 4, with 10 bases in between. Looked up from germline, CDR1 is SGHAT and CDR2 is FQNNGV. Original processing notes: Reference gene primers were amplified, and this amplification served to estimate nucleated cell counts. The table came from immunoSEQ multiplex PCR; TCRdb's copy has only in-frame clones and leaves some out. The V and J calls and clone size are taken from that table; D and trimming were inferred from the DNA. This table holds around 95,000 clones, roughly 87% found once.

The chain is built from TRBV11-2 and TRBJ1-2; the D is unclear. Sequencing used peripheral blood. This clonotype was sampled from a man between 25 and 39 years old in a cohort sampled during active COVID-19. CDR3 in amino acids: CASSSEDTYGYTF. CDR3 bases: TGTGCCAGCAGCTCCGAAGACACCTATGGCTACACCTTC.